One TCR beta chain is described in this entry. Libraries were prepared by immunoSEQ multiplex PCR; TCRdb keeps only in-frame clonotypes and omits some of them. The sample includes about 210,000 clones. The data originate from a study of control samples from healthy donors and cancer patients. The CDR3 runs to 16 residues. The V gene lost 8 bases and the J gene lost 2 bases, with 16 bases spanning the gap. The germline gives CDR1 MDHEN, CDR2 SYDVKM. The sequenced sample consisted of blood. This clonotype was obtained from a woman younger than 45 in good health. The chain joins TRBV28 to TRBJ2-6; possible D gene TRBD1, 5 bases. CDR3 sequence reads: CASQGLGFAGANVLTF. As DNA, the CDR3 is TGTGCCAGCCAGGGCCTAGGGTTTGCTGGGGCCAACGTCCTGACTTTC.